Shown below are 3 T cell receptor beta chains from a single sample sequenced in a study of blood T cell repertoires in COVID-19. This table comes from immunoSEQ multiplex PCR, and its TCRdb copy is limited to in-frame clones, with some not included. The sample contains 240,000 or so clones, 88% of which appear only once. Sequenced sample: peripheral blood. Source of these receptors: a young woman with acute or convalescent COVID-19.

The chain is built from TRBV30 and TRBJ2-3, with a tentative D call TRBD1 (6 bases). Germline-derived CDR1 and CDR2 are GTSNPN and SVGIG (reference sequence). The CDR3 extends over 12 amino acids. Trimming cost V 4 bases and J 5 bases, with 10 bases left between them. CDR3 sequence (DNA): TGTGCCTGGAACTCAGGGGTAGATACGCAGTATTTT. Amino acid sequence: CAWNSGVDTQYF.

With respect to this clone: Other DNA sequences of this sample code for an identical CDR3. The CDR3 DNA follows: TGTGCCAGCAGTTTTTCAGGGGGCTATGGCTACACCTTC. Its protein is CASSFSGGYGYTF. The chain uses TRBV27 and TRBJ1-2; 7 nucleotides align to TRBD1. The CDR3 is made up of 13 amino acids. V trimming: 3 bases; J trimming: 4 bases; junction bases outside the gene matches: 2. Germline CDR1 is MNHEY and CDR2 is SMNVEV (reference sequence).

V usage is TRBV19 and J usage is TRBJ2-5, with TRBD2 matching over 7 bases. Unmatched junction bases numbered 11, after V lost 1 base and J lost 9 bases. CDR1 and CDR2 from the germline V gene are LNHDA and SQIVND (reference sequence). The CDR3 sequence is 15 residues long. The CDR3 bases are TGTGCCAGTAGTATAGTGCCAGGGAGGGGAGTGGCCCAGTACTTC. It is translated as CASSIVPGRGVAQYF.